These 6 T cell receptor beta chains came from one sample sequenced in a study of blood T cell repertoires in COVID-19. Measured with immunoSEQ multiplex PCR; TCRdb has only the in-frame clones, and not every one. The sample lists 140,000 to 150,000 clones, roughly 88% occurring once. Material for sequencing was peripheral blood. All receptors come from a woman aged 60-70 years with COVID-19, enrolled during active disease.

The chain employs TRBV24-1 and TRBJ2-5; maybe TRBD1 (5 bases). CDR3 length equals 15 residues. V was clipped by 5 bases and J by 1 base, with 13 bases between them. Germline lookup yields CDR1 KGHDR and CDR2 SFDVKD. CDR3 DNA: TGTGCCACCAGTGCCCCCGGACATCTCCAAGAGACCCAGTACTTC. This codes for CATSAPGHLQETQYF.

The V gene is TRBV7-3, the J gene TRBJ2-3; perhaps TRBD1 as D (6 bases). CDR1 and CDR2 (germline): SGHTA, FQGTGA. This CDR3 is built from 16 residues. V was pared by 1 base and J by 4 bases, with 15 bases between. The CDR3 is CASSLSGGGRSDTQYF. Here the CDR3 DNA reads TGTGCCAGCAGCTTAAGTGGTGGGGGCCGATCAGATACGCAGTATTTT.

The V call is TRBV27, the J call TRBJ1-1; D gene unclear. Germline CDR1 MNHEY, CDR2 SMNVEV (reference sequence). Trimming removed 6 bases at V and 0 bases at J, with 14 bases between. CDR3 length equals 15 residues. The CDR3 DNA sequence: TGTGCCAGCAGGCGAACTCCCCCCATGAACACTGAAGCTTTCTTT. This encodes CASRRTPPMNTEAFF.

The chain has TRBV12-3 or TRBV12-4 and TRBJ2-1; no clear D gene. Trimming left V 4 bases short and J 6 bases short, with 10 bases between. The CDR3 has 13 amino acids. Here the CDR3 DNA reads TGTGCCAGCAGTTCCTGGAGTGGCAATGAGCAGTTCTTC. Its protein is CASSSWSGNEQFF.

This clone was seen more than once but under ten times. V is TRBV4-2 and J is TRBJ2-7, with TRBD2 identical over 7 bases. This CDR3 has 19 residues. Trimming cost V 0 bases and J 7 bases; bases outside gene matches: 21. Germline CDR1 LGHNA, CDR2 YNFKEQ. The CDR3 here is CASSQDSVVAGNYRIEQYF. The CDR3 region has the DNA TGTGCCAGCAGCCAAGATTCCGTAGTAGCGGGTAATTATCGGATTGAGCAGTACTTC.

The chain employs TRBV12-3 or TRBV12-4 and TRBJ1-3; D possibly corresponds to TRBD1 (5 bases). The germline V and J ends were trimmed by 5 bases and 1 base, with 6 bases remaining between them. This CDR3 has 13 residues. The CDR3 DNA is TGTGCCAGCAGTCAGGGTTCTGGAAACACCATATATTTT. Amino acids: CASSQGSGNTIYF.